The 30 T cell receptor beta chains presented below share a single source sample, sequenced in a study of cytomegalovirus exposure and HLA in healthy donors. 13 Jbeta primers and 60 Vbeta primers were used for the PCR. The method was immunoSEQ multiplex PCR; TCRdb's version includes in-frame clones alone and lacks a portion of them. Here the sample spans about 110,000 clones, roughly 80% being singletons. Sequencing was carried out using PBMCs. These TCRs come from a man younger than 40 in good health and CMV-seropositive.

The chain combines TRBV4-2 with TRBJ2-1, with D unclear. The CDR3 contains 13 residues. V gave up 2 bases and J gave up 7 bases, with 9 bases separating them. CDR1 and CDR2 from the germline V gene are LGHNA and YNFKEQ. CDR3 loop: CASSQSAENEQFF. As DNA, the CDR3 is TGTGCCAGCAGCCAAAGTGCGGAGAATGAGCAGTTCTTC.

The chain links TRBV7-6 to TRBJ2-3; D possibly corresponds to TRBD2 (6 bases). V was cut by 4 bases and J by 3 bases, with 11 bases left in between. The germline CDR1 and CDR2 sequences are SGHVS and FNYEAQ. The CDR3 is 14 amino acids. In DNA, the CDR3 is TGTGCCAGCAGCTGGGCGGGGAAGACAGATACGCAGTATTTT. Encoded protein: CASSWAGKTDTQYF.

This clone occurred a few times. The V call is TRBV7-2, the J call TRBJ1-1; D not resolved. This CDR3 has 15 amino acids. CDR1 and CDR2 (germline): SGHTA, FQGNSA. Trimming took off 0 bases at V and 5 bases at J, with 13 bases between the two ends. The CDR3 spells CASSLALGVGTEAFF. Written as DNA, the CDR3 is TGTGCCAGCAGCTTAGCGCTCGGGGTAGGGACTGAAGCTTTCTTT.

The CDR3 DNA reads TGCAGCGTTGGGATAGGAGCAGGGGGCTCTAGCTCTGGGGCCAACGTCCTGACTTTC. Translation gives CSVGIGAGGSSSGANVLTF. The chain is built from TRBV29-1 and TRBJ2-6; 8 bases agree with TRBD1. The germline V gene has CDR1 SQVTM and CDR2 ANQGSEA. This CDR3 is 19 amino acids long. With 4 bases clipped from V and 0 bases from J, the junction kept 14 bases outside the gene matches. The whole variable domain, filled in from reference TRBV29-1 and TRBJ2-6, reads SAVISQKPSRDICQRGTSLTIQCQVDSQVTMMFWYRQQPGQSLTLIATANQGSEATYESGFVIDKFPISRPNLTFSTLTVSNMSPEDSSIYLCSVGIGAGGSSSGANVLTFGAGSRLTVL.

The chain recombines TRBV28 with TRBJ1-1, with 7 bases matching TRBD1. The trim removed 7 bases at V and 7 bases at J, leaving 21 bases unmatched. CDR1 is MDHEN and CDR2 is SYDVKM in the germline V gene. This CDR3 contains 17 residues. Here the CDR3 reads CASIYLLGDMGQREAFF. CDR3 DNA: TGTGCCAGCATCTATCTCTTGGGGGATATGGGACAGCGTGAAGCTTTCTTT.

This rearrangement joins TRBV5-4 to TRBJ1-2; D not resolved. This CDR3 is built from 13 residues. CDR1 is SGHNT, CDR2 YYREEE, per germline (reference sequence). The V gene lost 3 bases and the J gene lost 4 bases, with 10 bases spanning the gap. DNA of the CDR3: TGTGCCAGCAGCTCACAGAGTCTCTATGGCTACACCTTC. Its protein product is CASSSQSLYGYTF.

The V gene is TRBV9, the J gene TRBJ1-1; a weak D match, TRBD1 (5 bases). This CDR3 spans 15 amino acids. The germline gives CDR1 SGDLS, CDR2 YYNGEE. V dropped 0 bases and J dropped 3 bases, with 12 bases sitting between them. The CDR3 sequence is CASSVGRGSDTEAFF. CDR3 DNA sequence: TGTGCCAGCAGCGTAGGTCGGGGGAGTGACACTGAAGCTTTCTTT.

The V and J genes are TRBV5-5 and TRBJ1-6; a possible D gene is TRBD1 (5 bases). The CDR3 extends over 14 amino acids. CDR1 is SGHKS, CDR2 YYEKEE, per germline (reference sequence). V lost 1 base, J lost 10 bases, and 12 bases lay in between. Here the CDR3 DNA reads TGTGCCAGCAGCTTGCCCCGGGGGAACTCACCCCTCCACTTT. It yields the protein CASSLPRGNSPLHF.

CDR3 nucleotide sequence: TGTGCCAGCAGTCTCAAACTCCCGGGGACAGGGGACCACTCCTACGAGCAGTACTTC. As protein: CASSLKLPGTGDHSYEQYF. The chain links TRBV27 to TRBJ2-7; the match to TRBD1 covers 10 bases. Germline-derived CDR1 and CDR2 are MNHEY and SMNVEV (reference sequence). The CDR3 consists of 19 residues. The V and J ends lost 5 bases and 0 bases, in that order; junction bases with no gene match: 16.

The gene calls are TRBV30 and TRBJ2-3, with 7 bases identical to TRBD1. Germline V gene data show CDR1 as GTSNPN and CDR2 as SVGIG (reference sequence). V lost 2 bases, J lost 3 bases, and 8 bases stayed unmatched. The CDR3 sequence is 15 residues long. CDR3: CAWSSGTAATDTQYF. The CDR3 nucleotides read TGTGCCTGGAGTTCCGGGACAGCCGCAACAGATACGCAGTATTTT.

This chain joins TRBV7-2 and TRBJ2-5; possibly TRBD1 for D (7 bases). CDR3 size: 15 residues. Germline assignment: CDR1 SGHTA and CDR2 FQGNSA. With 4 bases removed from V and 4 bases from J, the gap between germline ends came to 16 bases. CDR3 nucleotides: TGTGCCAGCAGCTCCCGGCAGGGGGGCAGAGAGACCCAGTACTTC. Encoded protein: CASSSRQGGRETQYF.

This clone appeared once. The J gene is TRBJ2-5, the V gene TRBV5-1; 8 positions match TRBD2. This CDR3 is 16 amino acids long. Germline V CDR1 and CDR2: SGHRS, YFSETQ. With 0 bases clipped from V and 4 bases from J, the junction kept 8 bases outside the gene matches. The CDR3 DNA is TGCGCCAGCAGCTTGGGGAGCGGGGGAGATCTAGAGACCCAGTACTTC. Its translation: CASSLGSGGDLETQYF.

The genes are TRBV10-2 and TRBJ2-1, with TRBD1 matching 10 bases. The germline CDR1 and CDR2 sequences are WSHSY and SAAADI. With V trimmed by 4 bases and J by 9 bases, 12 bases remained unmatched. The CDR3 runs to 16 residues. The CDR3 is CASSGTPGQGLGEQFF. For the CDR3, the DNA is TGCGCCAGCAGTGGGACGCCGGGACAGGGGTTGGGTGAGCAGTTCTTC.

The rearrangement joins TRBV7-8 to TRBJ1-3; TRBD1 aligns across 9 bases. J gave up 8 bases and V 5 bases, and 7 bases lay outside the gene matches. Germline V CDR1 and CDR2: SGHVS, FQNEAQ. The CDR3 runs to 14 residues. This chain's CDR3 is CASSQDRGRDTIYF. The CDR3 region has the DNA TGTGCCAGCAGCCAGGACAGGGGCCGCGACACCATATATTTT.

The rearrangement uses TRBV9 and TRBJ2-1, with 9 bases matching TRBD2. The germline gives CDR1 SGDLS, CDR2 YYNGEE. The CDR3 is made up of 16 amino acids. V was pared by 0 bases and J by 6 bases, with 7 bases of the junction left unmatched. In DNA, the CDR3 is TGTGCCAGCAGCGTAGTTCTAGCGGGAATCGGCAATGAGCAGTTCTTC. This gives the protein CASSVVLAGIGNEQFF. The entire variable domain, with the rest obtained from reference TRBV9 and TRBJ2-1, is as follows: DSGVTQTPKHLITATGQRVTLRCSPRSGDLSVYWYQQSLDQGLQFLIQYYNGEERAKGNILERFSAQQFPDLHSELNLSSLELGDSALYFCASSVVLAGIGNEQFFGPGTRLTVL.

This sequence joins TRBV11-2 and TRBJ1-1; D is uncertain. The germline CDR1 and CDR2 sequences are SGHAT and FQNNGV. This CDR3 region has 13 residues. The ends were cut back, 5 bases at V and 2 bases at J, with 9 bases in the middle. Here the CDR3 reads CASSPRPNTEAFF. The CDR3 coding sequence is TGTGCCAGCAGCCCCAGGCCTAACACTGAAGCTTTCTTT. Drawing the rest from reference TRBV11-2 and TRBJ1-1, the complete variable domain is EAGVAQSPRYKIIEKRQSVAFWCNPISGHATLYWYQQILGQGPKLLIQFQNNGVVDDSQLPKDRFSAERLKGVDSTLKIQPAKLEDSAVYLCASSPRPNTEAFFGQGTRLTVV.

This chain joins TRBV14 and TRBJ2-1; 8 nucleotides line up with TRBD1. The CDR3 is 15 amino acids. CDR1 and CDR2 (germline): SGHDN, FVKESK. Losses at the gene ends were 8 bases for V and 6 bases for J; bases not matched to a gene: 12. CDR3 DNA: TGTGCCAGCGGACCCCTGGACAGGGAGCTCAATGAGCAGTTCTTC. This gives the protein CASGPLDRELNEQFF. Looking up the rest from reference TRBV14 and TRBJ2-1 gives the full variable domain: EAGVTQFPSHSVIEKGQTVTLRCDPISGHDNLYWYRRVMGKEIKFLLHFVKESKQDESGMPNNRFLAERTGGTYSTLKVQPAELEDSGVYFCASGPLDRELNEQFFGPGTRLTVL.

The J gene is TRBJ1-2, the V gene TRBV27; 9 bases agree with TRBD1. With 1 base clipped from V and 4 bases from J, the junction kept 13 bases outside the gene matches. This CDR3 comprises 18 residues. Germline loops: CDR1 MNHEY, CDR2 SMNVEV (reference sequence). The CDR3 is CASSLWYRGLSVGYGYTF. CDR3 nucleotide sequence: TGTGCCAGCAGTTTATGGTACAGGGGGCTGAGTGTTGGCTATGGCTACACCTTC.

The gene calls are TRBV7-6 and TRBJ2-5; D is undetermined. CDR3 length equals 15 residues. The germline CDR1 and CDR2 sequences are SGHVS and FNYEAQ. V shed 2 bases and J shed 5 bases, with 15 bases lying between them. CDR3 nucleotides: TGTGCCAGCAGCTTAAGTTCCTACTCCCACGAGACCCAGTACTTC. Its translation is CASSLSSYSHETQYF.

This sequence joins TRBV30 and TRBJ2-3, with D unresolved. The CDR3 spans 12 residues. CDR1 is GTSNPN and CDR2 is SVGIG in the germline V gene (reference sequence). V was pared by 2 bases and J by 4 bases, with 7 bases between. The CDR3 DNA sequence: TGTGCCTGGAGTATCACTTCAGATACGCAGTATTTT. It yields the protein CAWSITSDTQYF.

This clone was recorded a few times. This chain joins TRBV9 and TRBJ2-2; TRBD1 matches 7 bases. The J segment lost 4 bases and the V segment lost 3 bases, leaving 9 bases of the junction unmatched. Germline-derived CDR1 and CDR2 are SGDLS and YYNGEE. This CDR3 has 16 residues. Here the CDR3 reads CASSGRQGWTTGELFF. Here the CDR3 DNA reads TGTGCCAGCAGCGGGAGACAGGGCTGGACCACCGGGGAGCTGTTTTTT.

The rearrangement links TRBV10-2 to TRBJ2-7; 7 nucleotides line up with TRBD1. This CDR3 comprises 14 residues. The V gene end was trimmed by 6 bases and the J gene end by 1 base; junction bases not matched to a gene: 6. Germline V CDR1 and CDR2: WSHSY, SAAADI. The CDR3 DNA follows: TGCGCCAGCAGCCTGACAGGGCTATCCTACGAGCAGTACTTC. Translation: CASSLTGLSYEQYF.

J is TRBJ1-2 and V is TRBV7-2; D is possibly TRBD1 (6 bases). The CDR3 extends over 15 amino acids. V shed 5 bases and J shed 7 bases, with 20 bases lying between them. Germline V gene lookup returns CDR1 SGHTA and CDR2 FQGNSA. CDR3 sequence (DNA): TGTGCCAGCAGCCTCACCCCCGCAGGGGTTTTTGGCTACACCTTC. This gives the protein CASSLTPAGVFGYTF.

This clone was detected only a few times. This sequence joins TRBV27 and TRBJ2-1, with D perhaps matching TRBD1 (6 bases). Germline CDR1 reads MNHEY; CDR2 reads SMNVEV (reference sequence). There are 12 residues in the CDR3. V was clipped by 5 bases and J by 8 bases, with 10 bases between them. The CDR3 is CASSQQGHEQFF. The CDR3 bases are TGTGCCAGCAGTCAACAGGGTCATGAGCAGTTCTTC.

This sequence joins TRBV28 and TRBJ2-3; 7 bases map to TRBD2. This CDR3 comprises 15 residues. V lost 5 bases to trimming and J lost 3 bases; unmatched junction nucleotides: 8. Germline CDR1 and CDR2: MDHEN and SYDVKM. The CDR3 region has the DNA TGTGCCAGCAGTCCAGCGGGGCCGGGGACAGATACGCAGTATTTT. Protein product: CASSPAGPGTDTQYF.

This clone was recorded a few times. Sequence at one end of the junction differs from germline and may be a read error. V is TRBV7-9 and J is TRBJ1-1; D is undetermined. CDR1 and CDR2 (germline): SEHNR, FQNEAQ (reference sequence). The CDR3 has 14 residues. CDR3 amino acids: CSSSLMGRGTEAFF. The CDR3 DNA follows: TGTTCCAGCAGCTTGATGGGCCGAGGGACTGAAGCTTTCTTT.

The chain joins TRBV19 to TRBJ1-2; D is unclear. Trimming shortened V by 5 bases and J by 1 base, and 11 bases separated the two germline ends. This CDR3 is 14 amino acids long. In germline, CDR1 is LNHDA, CDR2 SQIVND (reference sequence). The DNA of the CDR3 is TGTGCCAGTAGTCCAAACAGATTTAACTATGGCTACACCTTC. This codes for CASSPNRFNYGYTF. Using reference TRBV19 and TRBJ1-2 for the parts outside the CDR3, the full variable domain is DGGITQSPKYLFRKEGQNVTLSCEQNLNHDAMYWYRQDPGQGLRLIYYSQIVNDFQKGDIAEGYSVSREKKESFPLTVTSAQKNPTAFYLCASSPNRFNYGYTFGSGTRLTVV.

The rearrangement links TRBV30 to TRBJ1-5; D call uncertain. Germline-derived CDR1 and CDR2 are GTSNPN and SVGIG (reference sequence). CDR3 size: 14 residues. Between the trimmed V and J ends, which lost 2 bases and 1 base, there was a span of 9 bases. CDR3: CAWSRDTSNQPQHF. DNA of the CDR3: TGTGCCTGGAGTCGAGACACCAGCAATCAGCCCCAGCATTTT.

The table lists this clone with a few counts. The CDR3 sequence: CASSLTGQGATEAFF. CDR3 nucleotides: TGTGCCAGCAGCTTAACCGGGCAGGGGGCCACTGAAGCTTTCTTT. The rearrangement links TRBV7-3 to TRBJ1-1; 8 nucleotides line up with TRBD1. The CDR3 covers 15 residues. Trimming at V came to 0 bases and at J to 4 bases, leaving 4 bases not matched to a gene. Germline CDR1 SGHTA, CDR2 FQGTGA.

The V call is TRBV5-1, the J call TRBJ1-2; no clear D gene. With 1 base removed from V and 8 bases from J, the gap between germline ends came to 15 bases. CDR3 length equals 14 residues. CDR1 and CDR2 (germline): SGHRS, YFSETQ. Here the CDR3 DNA reads TGCGCCAGCAGCTTGTCCGAAAGTACTAGGGGCTACACCTTC. Translation gives CASSLSESTRGYTF.